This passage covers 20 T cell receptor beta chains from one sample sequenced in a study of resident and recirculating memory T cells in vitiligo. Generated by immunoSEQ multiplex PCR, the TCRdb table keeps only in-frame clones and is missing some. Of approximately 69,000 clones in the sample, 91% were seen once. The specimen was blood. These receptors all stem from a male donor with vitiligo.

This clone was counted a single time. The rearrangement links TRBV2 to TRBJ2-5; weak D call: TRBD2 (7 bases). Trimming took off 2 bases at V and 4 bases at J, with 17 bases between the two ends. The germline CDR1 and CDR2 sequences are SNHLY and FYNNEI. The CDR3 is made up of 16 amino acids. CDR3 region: CASSETGGHRGETQYF. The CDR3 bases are TGTGCCAGCAGTGAAACCGGGGGGCATAGGGGAGAGACCCAGTACTTC.

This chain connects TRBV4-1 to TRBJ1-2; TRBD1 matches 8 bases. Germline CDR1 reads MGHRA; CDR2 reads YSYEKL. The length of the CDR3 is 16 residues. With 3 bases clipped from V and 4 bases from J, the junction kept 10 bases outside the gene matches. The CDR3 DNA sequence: TGCGCCAGCAGCCAGCCTAGACAGGGGCATTTCTATGGCTACACCTTC. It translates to CASSQPRQGHFYGYTF.

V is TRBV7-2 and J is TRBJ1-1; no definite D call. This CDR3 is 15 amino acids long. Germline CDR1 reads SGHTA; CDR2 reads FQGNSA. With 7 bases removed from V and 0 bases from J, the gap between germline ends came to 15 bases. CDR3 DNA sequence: TGTGCCAGCACCCCGGTGGTAGGAGTGAACACTGAAGCTTTCTTT. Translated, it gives CASTPVVGVNTEAFF.

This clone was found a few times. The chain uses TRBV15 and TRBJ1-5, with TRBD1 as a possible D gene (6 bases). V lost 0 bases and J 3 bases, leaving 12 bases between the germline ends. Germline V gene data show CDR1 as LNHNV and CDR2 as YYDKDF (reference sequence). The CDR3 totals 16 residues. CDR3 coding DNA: TGTGCCACCAGCAGAGATCTATGGGACAACAATCAGCCCCAGCATTTT. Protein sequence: CATSRDLWDNNQPQHF.

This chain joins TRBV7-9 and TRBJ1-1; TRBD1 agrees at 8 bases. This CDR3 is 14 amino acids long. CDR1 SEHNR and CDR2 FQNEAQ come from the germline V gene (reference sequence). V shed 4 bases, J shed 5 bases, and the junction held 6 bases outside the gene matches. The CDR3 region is CASSSGQGQTEAFF. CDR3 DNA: TGTGCCAGCAGCTCAGGACAGGGCCAAACTGAAGCTTTCTTT.

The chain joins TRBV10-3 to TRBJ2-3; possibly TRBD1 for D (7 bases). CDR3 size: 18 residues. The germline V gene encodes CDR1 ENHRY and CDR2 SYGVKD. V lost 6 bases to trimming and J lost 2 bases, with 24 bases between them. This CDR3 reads CAISRGRGTAKSTDTQYF. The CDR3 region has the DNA TGTGCCATCAGCCGGGGGAGAGGGACAGCCAAGTCCACAGATACGCAGTATTTT.

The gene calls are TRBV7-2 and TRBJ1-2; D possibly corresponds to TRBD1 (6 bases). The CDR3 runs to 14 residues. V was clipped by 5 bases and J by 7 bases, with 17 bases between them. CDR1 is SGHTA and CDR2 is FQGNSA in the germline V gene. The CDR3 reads CASSAEGTRIGYTF. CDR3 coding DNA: TGTGCCAGCAGCGCAGAGGGGACAAGAATTGGCTACACCTTC.

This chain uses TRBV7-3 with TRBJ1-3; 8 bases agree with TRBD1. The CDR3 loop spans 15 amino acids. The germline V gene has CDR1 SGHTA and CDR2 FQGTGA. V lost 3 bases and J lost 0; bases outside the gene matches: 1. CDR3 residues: CASSFTGGSGNTIYF. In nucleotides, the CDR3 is TGTGCCAGCAGCTTTACAGGGGGCTCTGGAAACACCATATATTTT. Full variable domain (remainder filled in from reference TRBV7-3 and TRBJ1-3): GAGVSQTPSNKVTEKGKYVELRCDPISGHTALYWYRQSLGQGPEFLIYFQGTGAADDSGLPNDRFFAVRPEGSVSTLKIQRTERGDSAVYLCASSFTGGSGNTIYFGEGSWLTVV.

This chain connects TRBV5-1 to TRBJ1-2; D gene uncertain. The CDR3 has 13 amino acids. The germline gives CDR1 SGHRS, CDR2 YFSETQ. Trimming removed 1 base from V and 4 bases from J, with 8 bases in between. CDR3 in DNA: TGCGCCAGCAGCTTGATAAGCGCCTATGGCTACACCTTC. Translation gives CASSLISAYGYTF.

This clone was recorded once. The CDR3 coding sequence is TGTGCCAGCACCCCCCAGGGCCCGAACACCGGGGAGCTGTTTTTT. Translating gives CASTPQGPNTGELFF. The chain combines TRBV25-1 with TRBJ2-2; maybe TRBD1 (5 bases). Germline V gives CDR1 MGHDK, CDR2 SYGVNS. The V end was cut by 7 bases, the J end by 0 bases, with 12 bases between. This CDR3 region has 15 residues.

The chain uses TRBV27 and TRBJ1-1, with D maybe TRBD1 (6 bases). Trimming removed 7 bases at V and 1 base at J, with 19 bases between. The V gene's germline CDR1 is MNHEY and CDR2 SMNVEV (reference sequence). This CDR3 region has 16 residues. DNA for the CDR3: TGTGCCAGCACCAATGATAGGAGGACAGAGAACACTGAAGCTTTCTTT. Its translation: CASTNDRRTENTEAFF.

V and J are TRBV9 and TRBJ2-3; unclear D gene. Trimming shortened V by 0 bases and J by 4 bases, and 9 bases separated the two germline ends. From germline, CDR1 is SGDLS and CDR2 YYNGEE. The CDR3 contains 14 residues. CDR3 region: CASSVGGYADTQYF. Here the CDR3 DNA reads TGTGCCAGCAGCGTAGGAGGTTACGCAGATACGCAGTATTTT.

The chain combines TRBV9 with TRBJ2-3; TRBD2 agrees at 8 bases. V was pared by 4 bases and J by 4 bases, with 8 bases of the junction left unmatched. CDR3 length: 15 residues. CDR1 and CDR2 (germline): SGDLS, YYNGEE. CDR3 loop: CASSPTLAGADTQYF. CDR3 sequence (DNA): TGTGCCAGCAGCCCGACCCTAGCGGGCGCAGATACGCAGTATTTT.

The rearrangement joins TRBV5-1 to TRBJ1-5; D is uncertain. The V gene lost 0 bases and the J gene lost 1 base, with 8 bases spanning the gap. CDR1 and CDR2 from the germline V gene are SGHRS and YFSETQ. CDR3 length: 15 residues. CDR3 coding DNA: TGCGCCAGCAGCTTGGGCGGCCAGAGCAATCAGCCCCAGCATTTT. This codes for CASSLGGQSNQPQHF.

CDR3 region: CAISDGSGGTDTQYF. The DNA for the CDR3 is TGTGCCATCAGTGACGGGAGCGGGGGGACAGATACGCAGTATTTT. The chain employs TRBV10-3 and TRBJ2-3, with TRBD2 matching 9 bases. Looked up from germline, CDR1 is ENHRY and CDR2 is SYGVKD. There are 15 residues in the CDR3. With 3 bases clipped from V and 3 bases from J, the junction kept 4 bases outside the gene matches.

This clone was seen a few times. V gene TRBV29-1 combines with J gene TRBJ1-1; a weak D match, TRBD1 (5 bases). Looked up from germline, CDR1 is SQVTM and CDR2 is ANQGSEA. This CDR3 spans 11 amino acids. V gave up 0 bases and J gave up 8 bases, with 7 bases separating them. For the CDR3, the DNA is TGCAGCGTTGAAGAGGGGCTAGAAGCTTTCTTT. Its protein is CSVEEGLEAFF.

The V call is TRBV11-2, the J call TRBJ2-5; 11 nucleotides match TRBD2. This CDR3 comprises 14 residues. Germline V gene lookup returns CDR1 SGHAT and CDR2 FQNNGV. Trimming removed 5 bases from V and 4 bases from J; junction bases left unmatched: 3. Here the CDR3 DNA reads TGTGCCAGCAGCACTAGCGGGGGTTCAGAGACCCAGTACTTC. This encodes CASSTSGGSETQYF.

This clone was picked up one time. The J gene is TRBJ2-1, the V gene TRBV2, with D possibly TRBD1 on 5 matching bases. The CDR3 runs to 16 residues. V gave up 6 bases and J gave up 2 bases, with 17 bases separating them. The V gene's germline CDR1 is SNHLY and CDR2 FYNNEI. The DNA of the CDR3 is TGTGCCAGCAGGGATTTTGGGGCAGGGACCTACAATGAGCAGTTCTTC. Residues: CASRDFGAGTYNEQFF. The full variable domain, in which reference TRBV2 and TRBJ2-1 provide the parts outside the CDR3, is EPEVTQTPSHQVTQMGQEVILRCVPISNHLYFYWYRQILGQKVEFLVSFYNNEISEKSEIFDDQFSVERPDGSNFTLKIRSTKLEDSAMYFCASRDFGAGTYNEQFFGPGTRLTVL.

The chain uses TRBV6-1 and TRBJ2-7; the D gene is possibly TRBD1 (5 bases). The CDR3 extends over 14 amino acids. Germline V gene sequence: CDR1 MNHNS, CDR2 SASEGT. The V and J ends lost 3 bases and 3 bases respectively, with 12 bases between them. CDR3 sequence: CASSESGLYYEQYF. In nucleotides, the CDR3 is TGTGCCAGCAGTGAGTCAGGGTTATACTACGAGCAGTACTTC.

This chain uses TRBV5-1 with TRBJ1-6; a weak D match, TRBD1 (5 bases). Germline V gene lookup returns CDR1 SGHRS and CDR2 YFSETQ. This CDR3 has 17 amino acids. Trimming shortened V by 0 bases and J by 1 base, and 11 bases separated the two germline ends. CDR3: CASSLAARTSYNSPLHF. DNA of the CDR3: TGCGCCAGCAGCTTGGCGGCGCGGACATCCTATAATTCACCCCTCCACTTT.